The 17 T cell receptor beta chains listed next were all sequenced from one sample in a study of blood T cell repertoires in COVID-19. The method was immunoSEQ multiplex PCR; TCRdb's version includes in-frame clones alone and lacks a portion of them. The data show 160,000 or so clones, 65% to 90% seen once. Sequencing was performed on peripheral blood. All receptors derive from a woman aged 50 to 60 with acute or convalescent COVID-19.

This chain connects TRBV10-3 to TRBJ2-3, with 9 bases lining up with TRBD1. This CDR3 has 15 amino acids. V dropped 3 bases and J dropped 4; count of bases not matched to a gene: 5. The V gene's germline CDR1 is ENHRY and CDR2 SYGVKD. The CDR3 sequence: CAISEGQGSADTQYF. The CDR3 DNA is TGTGCCATCAGTGAAGGACAGGGGTCCGCAGATACGCAGTATTTT.

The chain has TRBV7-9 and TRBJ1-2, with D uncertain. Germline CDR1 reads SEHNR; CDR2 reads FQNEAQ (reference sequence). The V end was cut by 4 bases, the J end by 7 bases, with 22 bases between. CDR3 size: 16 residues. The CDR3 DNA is TGTGCCAGCAGCTCAGTCAGAGTTAGGAGAGTAGGTGGCTACACCTTC. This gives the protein CASSSVRVRRVGGYTF.

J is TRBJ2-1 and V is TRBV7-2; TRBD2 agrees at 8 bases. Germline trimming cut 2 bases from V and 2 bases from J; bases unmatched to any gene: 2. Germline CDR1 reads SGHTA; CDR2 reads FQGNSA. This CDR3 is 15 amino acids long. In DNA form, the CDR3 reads TGTGCCAGCAGCTTATCGCGGGGGGCCTACAATGAGCAGTTCTTC. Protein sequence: CASSLSRGAYNEQFF.

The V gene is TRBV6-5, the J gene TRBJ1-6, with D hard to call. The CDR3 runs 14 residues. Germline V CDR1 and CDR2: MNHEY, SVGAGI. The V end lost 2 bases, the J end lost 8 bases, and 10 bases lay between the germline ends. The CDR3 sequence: CASSYGGFDSPLHF. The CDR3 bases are TGTGCCAGCAGTTACGGCGGATTTGATTCACCCCTCCACTTT.

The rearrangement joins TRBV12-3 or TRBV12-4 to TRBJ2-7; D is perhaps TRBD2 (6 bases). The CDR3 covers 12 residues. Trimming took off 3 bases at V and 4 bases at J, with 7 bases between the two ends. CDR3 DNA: TGTGCCAGCAGTTTGGAGGGGTACGAGCAGTACTTC. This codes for CASSLEGYEQYF.

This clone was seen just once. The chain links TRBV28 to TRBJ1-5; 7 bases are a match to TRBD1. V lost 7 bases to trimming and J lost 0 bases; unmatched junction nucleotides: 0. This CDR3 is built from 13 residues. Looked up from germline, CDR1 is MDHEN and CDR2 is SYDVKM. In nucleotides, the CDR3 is TGTGCCAGCACAGGGGGTAGCAATCAGCCCCAGCATTTT. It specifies CASTGGSNQPQHF.

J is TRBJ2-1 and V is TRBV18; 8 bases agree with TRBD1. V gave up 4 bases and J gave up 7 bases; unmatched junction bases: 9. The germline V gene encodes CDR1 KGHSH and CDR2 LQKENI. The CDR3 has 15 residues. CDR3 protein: CASSQDRVLGNEQFF. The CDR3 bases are TGTGCCAGCTCACAGGACAGGGTCTTGGGTAATGAGCAGTTCTTC.

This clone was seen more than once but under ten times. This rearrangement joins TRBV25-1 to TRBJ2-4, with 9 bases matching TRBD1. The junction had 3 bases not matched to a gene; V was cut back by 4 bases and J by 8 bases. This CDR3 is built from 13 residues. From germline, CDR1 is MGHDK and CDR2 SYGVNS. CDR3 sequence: CASSGQGGDIQYF. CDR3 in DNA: TGTGCCAGCAGTGGACAGGGGGGGGACATTCAGTACTTC.

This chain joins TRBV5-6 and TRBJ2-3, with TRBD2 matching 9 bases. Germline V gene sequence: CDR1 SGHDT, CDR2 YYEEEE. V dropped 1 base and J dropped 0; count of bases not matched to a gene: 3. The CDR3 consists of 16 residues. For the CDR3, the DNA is TGTGCCAGCAGCTTGCGTCTAGCGGGAAGCACAGATACGCAGTATTTT. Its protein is CASSLRLAGSTDTQYF.

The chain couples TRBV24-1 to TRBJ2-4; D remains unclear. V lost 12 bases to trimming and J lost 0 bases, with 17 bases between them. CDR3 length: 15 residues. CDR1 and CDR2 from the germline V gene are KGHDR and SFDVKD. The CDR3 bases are TGTGCCGCCCCAGTCAGCAGGCGAGCCAAAAACATTCAGTACTTC. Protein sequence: CAAPVSRRAKNIQYF.

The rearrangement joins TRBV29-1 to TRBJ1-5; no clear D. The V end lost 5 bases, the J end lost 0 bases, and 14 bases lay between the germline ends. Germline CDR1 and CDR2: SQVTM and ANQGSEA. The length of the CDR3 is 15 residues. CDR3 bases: TGCAGCGTTCTTGAAGGACTAAATAGCAATCAGCCCCAGCATTTT. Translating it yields CSVLEGLNSNQPQHF.

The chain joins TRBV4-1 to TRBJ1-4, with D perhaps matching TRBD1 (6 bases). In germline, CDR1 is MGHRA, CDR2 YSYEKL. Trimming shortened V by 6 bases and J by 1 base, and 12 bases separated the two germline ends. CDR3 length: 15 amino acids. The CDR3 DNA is TGCGCCAGCAGGCGACCGGGACAAACTAATGAAAAACTGTTTTTT. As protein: CASRRPGQTNEKLFF.

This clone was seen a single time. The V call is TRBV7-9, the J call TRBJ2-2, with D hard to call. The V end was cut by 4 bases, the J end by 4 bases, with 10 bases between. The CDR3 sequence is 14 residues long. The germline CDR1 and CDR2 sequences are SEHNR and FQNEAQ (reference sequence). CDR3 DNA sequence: TGTGCCAGCAGCTCATTGGAGCGCACCGGGGAGCTGTTTTTT. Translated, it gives CASSSLERTGELFF.

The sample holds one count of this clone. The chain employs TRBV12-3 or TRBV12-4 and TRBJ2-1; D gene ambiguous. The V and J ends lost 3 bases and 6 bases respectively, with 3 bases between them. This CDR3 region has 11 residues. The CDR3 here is CASSFSNEQFF. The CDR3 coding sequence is TGTGCCAGCAGTTTCTCCAATGAGCAGTTCTTC.

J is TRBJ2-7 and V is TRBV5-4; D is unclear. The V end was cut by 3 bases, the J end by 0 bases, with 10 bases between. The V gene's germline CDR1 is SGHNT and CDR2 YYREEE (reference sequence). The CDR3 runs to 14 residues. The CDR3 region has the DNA TGTGCCAGCAGCTCCGGCGGTGACTCCTACGAGCAGTACTTC. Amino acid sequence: CASSSGGDSYEQYF.

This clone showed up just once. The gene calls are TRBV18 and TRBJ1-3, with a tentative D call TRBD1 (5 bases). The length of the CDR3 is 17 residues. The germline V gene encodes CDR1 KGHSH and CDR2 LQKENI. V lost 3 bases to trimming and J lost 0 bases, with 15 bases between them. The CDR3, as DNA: TGTGCCAGCTCACCTGTTACAGGTGCCTCCTCTGGAAACACCATATATTTT. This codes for CASSPVTGASSGNTIYF.

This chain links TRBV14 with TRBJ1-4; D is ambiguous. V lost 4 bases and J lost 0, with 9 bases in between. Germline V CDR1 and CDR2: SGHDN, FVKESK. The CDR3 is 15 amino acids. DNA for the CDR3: TGTGCCAGCAGCCCGTACAGAGCAACTAATGAAAAACTGTTTTTT. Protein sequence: CASSPYRATNEKLFF.